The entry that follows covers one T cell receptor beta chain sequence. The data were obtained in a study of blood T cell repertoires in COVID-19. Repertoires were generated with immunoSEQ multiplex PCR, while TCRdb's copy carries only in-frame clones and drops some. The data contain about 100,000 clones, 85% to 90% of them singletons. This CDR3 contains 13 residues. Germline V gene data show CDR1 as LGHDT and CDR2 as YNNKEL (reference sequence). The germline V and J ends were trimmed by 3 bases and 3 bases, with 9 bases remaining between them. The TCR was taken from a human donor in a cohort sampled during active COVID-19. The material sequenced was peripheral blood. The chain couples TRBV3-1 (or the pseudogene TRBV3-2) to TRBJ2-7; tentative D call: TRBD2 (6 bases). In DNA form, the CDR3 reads TGTGCCAGCAGCCACTCCGGGGGCTACGAGCAGTACTTC. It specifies CASSHSGGYEQYF.